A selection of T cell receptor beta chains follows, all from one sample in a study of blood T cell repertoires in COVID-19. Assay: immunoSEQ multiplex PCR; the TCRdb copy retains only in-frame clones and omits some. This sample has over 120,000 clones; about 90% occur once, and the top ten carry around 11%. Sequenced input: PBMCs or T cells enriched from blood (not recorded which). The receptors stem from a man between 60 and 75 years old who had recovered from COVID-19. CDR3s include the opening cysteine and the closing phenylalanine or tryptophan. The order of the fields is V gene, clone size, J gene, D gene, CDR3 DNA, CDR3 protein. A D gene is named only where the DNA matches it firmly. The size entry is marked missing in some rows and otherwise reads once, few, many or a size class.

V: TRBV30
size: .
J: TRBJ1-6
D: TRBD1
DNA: TGTGCCTGCCCTGTGCCGGGACAGGGTTATTCACCCCTCCACTTT
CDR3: CACPVPGQGYSPLHF

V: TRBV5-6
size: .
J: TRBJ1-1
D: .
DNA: TGTGCCAGCAGCGGACCAGGGGAGGGCACTGAAGCTTTCTTT
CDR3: CASSGPGEGTEAFF

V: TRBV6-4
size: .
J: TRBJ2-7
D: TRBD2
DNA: TGTGCCAGCAGTGCCGAACCGGGACTAGCGTACGAGCAGTACTTC
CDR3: CASSAEPGLAYEQYF

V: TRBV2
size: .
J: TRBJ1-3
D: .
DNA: TGTGCCAGCAGTTTGGAGGTCAGAAACACCATATATTTT
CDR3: CASSLEVRNTIYF

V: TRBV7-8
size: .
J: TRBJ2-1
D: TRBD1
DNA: TGTGCCAGCCGGGACAGGGGGTACAATGAGCAGTTCTTC
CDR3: CASRDRGYNEQFF

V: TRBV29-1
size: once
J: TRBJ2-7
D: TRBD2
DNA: TGCAGCGTTGATTCCAGCGGGGGCAGGTACGAGCAGTACTTC
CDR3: CSVDSSGGRYEQYF

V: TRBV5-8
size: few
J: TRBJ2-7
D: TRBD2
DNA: TGTGCCAGCCACCGGGGCTCCGCGGGGGTCTACGAGCAGTACTTC
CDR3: CASHRGSAGVYEQYF

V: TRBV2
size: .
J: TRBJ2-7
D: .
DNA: TGTGCCAGCAGCTCCGGGGACTACGAGCAGTACTTC
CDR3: CASSSGDYEQYF

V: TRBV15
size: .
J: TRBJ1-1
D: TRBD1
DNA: TGTGCCACCACTAAGCCGGGACAGCGAAACACTGAAGCTTTCTTT
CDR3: CATTKPGQRNTEAFF

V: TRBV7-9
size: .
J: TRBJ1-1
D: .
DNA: TGTGCCAGCAGCACAGGGAACACTGAAGCTTTCTTT
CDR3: CASSTGNTEAFF

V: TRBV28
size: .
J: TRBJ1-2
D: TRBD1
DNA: TGTGCCAGCAGTTTAGGGACAGGGGGATATGGCTACACCTTC
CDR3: CASSLGTGGYGYTF

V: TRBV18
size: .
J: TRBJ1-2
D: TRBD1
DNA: TGTGCCAGCTCGGACAGGTTTAGCTACACCTTC
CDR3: CASSDRFSYTF

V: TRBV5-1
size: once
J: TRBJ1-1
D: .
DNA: TGCGCCAGCGTAAGTAGCCCGAACACTGAAGCTTTCTTT
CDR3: CASVSSPNTEAFF

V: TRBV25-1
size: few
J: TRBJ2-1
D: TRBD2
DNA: TGTGCCAGTAAGGGAAGGCTAGCGGGATTCCATGAGCAGTTCTTC
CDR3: CASKGRLAGFHEQFF

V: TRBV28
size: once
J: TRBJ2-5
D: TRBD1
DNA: TGTGCCAGCAGTTCCCTCCAGGGACAGGGACAAGAGACCCAGTACTTC
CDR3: CASSSLQGQGQETQYF

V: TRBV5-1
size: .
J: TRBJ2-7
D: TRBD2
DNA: TGCGCCAGCAGCCTGACTAGCGGGGGTAACGAGCAGTACTTC
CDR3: CASSLTSGGNEQYF

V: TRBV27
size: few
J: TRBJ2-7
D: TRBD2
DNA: TGTGCCAGCAGGGTGACTAGCGGGTCTACCTACGAGCAGTACTTC
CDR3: CASRVTSGSTYEQYF

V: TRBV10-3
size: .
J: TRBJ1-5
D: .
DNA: TGTGCCATCAGACAGGTACTCACTCAGCCCCAGCATTTT
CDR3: CAIRQVLTQPQHF

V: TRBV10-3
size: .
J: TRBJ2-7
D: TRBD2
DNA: TGTGCCATCAGAACTAGCGGGACGAGCGAGCAGTACTTC
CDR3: CAIRTSGTSEQYF

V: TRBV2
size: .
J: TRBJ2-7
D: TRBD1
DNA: TGTGCCAGCAGAACCGGGACAGTTGAATACGAGCAGTACTTC
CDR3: CASRTGTVEYEQYF

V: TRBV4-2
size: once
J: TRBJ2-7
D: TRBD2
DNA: TGTGCCAGCAGCCAAGACCCGGGACTAGCGGGGTACGAGCAGTACTTC
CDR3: CASSQDPGLAGYEQYF

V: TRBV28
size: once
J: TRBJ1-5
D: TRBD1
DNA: TGTGCCAGCTTACAGGGGAATCAGCCCCAGCATTTT
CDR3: CASLQGNQPQHF

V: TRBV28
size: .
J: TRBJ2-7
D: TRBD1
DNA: TGTGCCAGCAGGGGACAGGGGGGCCTGTACGAGCAGTACTTC
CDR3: CASRGQGGLYEQYF

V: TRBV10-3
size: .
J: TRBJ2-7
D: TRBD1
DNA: TGTGCCAGCCGGGACAGCTCCTACGAGCAGTACTTC
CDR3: CASRDSSYEQYF

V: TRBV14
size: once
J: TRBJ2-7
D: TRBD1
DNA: TGTGCCAGCAGCCAAGGGGACAGGGGGCTGGGCGAGCAGTACTTC
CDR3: CASSQGDRGLGEQYF

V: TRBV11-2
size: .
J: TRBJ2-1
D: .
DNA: TGTGCCAGCAGCTCGGGCAGGGCAAACAATGAGCAGTTCTTC
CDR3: CASSSGRANNEQFF

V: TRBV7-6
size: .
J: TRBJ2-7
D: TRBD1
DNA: TGTGCCAGCAGCGTCGGGACAGGGGACTACGAGCAGTACTTC
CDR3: CASSVGTGDYEQYF

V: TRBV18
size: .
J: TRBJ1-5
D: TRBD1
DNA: TGTGCCAGCTCACTGGCCGGGACAGGGTCGAACCAGCCCCAGCATTTT
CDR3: CASSLAGTGSNQPQHF

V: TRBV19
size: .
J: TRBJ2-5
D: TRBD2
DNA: TGTGCCAGTAGTATCAGACTAGCGAATGGAGAGACCCAGTACTTC
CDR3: CASSIRLANGETQYF

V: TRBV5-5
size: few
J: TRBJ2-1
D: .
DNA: TGTGCCAGCAGCTTGGCTGTGGCTAGCTCCTACAATGAGCAGTTCTTC
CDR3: CASSLAVASSYNEQFF

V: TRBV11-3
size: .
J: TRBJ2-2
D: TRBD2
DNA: TGTGCCAGCAGCCTCGGGACTAGCGGTAATACCGGGGAGCTGTTTTTT
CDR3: CASSLGTSGNTGELFF

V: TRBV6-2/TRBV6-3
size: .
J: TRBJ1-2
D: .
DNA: TGTGCCAGCAGCCTAGGACACGGCTACACCTTC
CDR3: CASSLGHGYTF

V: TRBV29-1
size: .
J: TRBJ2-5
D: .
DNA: TGCAGCGTTGACAGGGCAGAGACCCAGTACTTC
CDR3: CSVDRAETQYF

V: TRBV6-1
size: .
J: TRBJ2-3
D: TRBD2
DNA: TGTGCCAGCAGTGAATTCGCGGGAGGATTAGATACGCAGTATTTT
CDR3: CASSEFAGGLDTQYF

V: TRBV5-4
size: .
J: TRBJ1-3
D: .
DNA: TGTGCCAGCAGCTATGGCAGCTCTGGAAACACCATATATTTT
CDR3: CASSYGSSGNTIYF

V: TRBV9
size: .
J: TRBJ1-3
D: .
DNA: TGTGCCAGCAGCGTTACACAGGGTTCTGGAAACACCATATATTTT
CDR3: CASSVTQGSGNTIYF

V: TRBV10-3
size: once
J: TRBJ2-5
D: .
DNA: TGTGCCATCAGTGAGGGGCAGGGAGAGACCCAGTACTTC
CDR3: CAISEGQGETQYF

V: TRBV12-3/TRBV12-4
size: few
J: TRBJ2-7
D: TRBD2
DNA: TGTGCCAGCAGACCGGGACTAACCTACGAGCAGTACTTC
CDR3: CASRPGLTYEQYF

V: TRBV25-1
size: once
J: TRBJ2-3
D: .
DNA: TGTGCCAGCACTTCCCAGGGGCAGGGACCGGATACGCAGTATTTT
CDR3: CASTSQGQGPDTQYF

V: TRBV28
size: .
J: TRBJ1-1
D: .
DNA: TGTGCCAGCAATGACAGAAACACTGAAGCTTTCTTT
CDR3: CASNDRNTEAFF

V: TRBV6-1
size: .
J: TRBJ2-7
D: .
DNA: TGTGCCAGCAGTGAATATGTCGAGCAGTACTTC
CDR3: CASSEYVEQYF

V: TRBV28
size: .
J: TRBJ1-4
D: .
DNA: TGTGCCAGCAGTCCGTCGGCAGGGCGAAATGAAAAACTGTTTTTT
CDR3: CASSPSAGRNEKLFF

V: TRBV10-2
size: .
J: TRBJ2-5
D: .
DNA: TGCGCCAGCAATCGGGGAACAGAGACCCAGTACTTC
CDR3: CASNRGTETQYF

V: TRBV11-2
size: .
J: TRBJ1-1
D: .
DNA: TGTGCCAGCAGCTCCCTCACAGGGAGGGCGAACACTGAAGCTTTCTTT
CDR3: CASSSLTGRANTEAFF

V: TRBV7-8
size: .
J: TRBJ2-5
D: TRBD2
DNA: TGTGCCAGCGGGGAACTAGCGGGAGTACGAGAGACCCAGTACTTC
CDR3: CASGELAGVRETQYF

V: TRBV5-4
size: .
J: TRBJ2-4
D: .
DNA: TGTGCCAGCAGCTTGCGAACGGGGGAGGTGAACATTCAGTACTTC
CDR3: CASSLRTGEVNIQYF

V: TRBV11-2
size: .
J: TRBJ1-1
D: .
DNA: TGTGCCAGCAGCCCCGACAGGACTTTTAACACTGAAGCTTTCTTT
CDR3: CASSPDRTFNTEAFF

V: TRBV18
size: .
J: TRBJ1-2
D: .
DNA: TGTGCCAGCTCACCACTGACAGAAAACTATGGCTACACCTTC
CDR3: CASSPLTENYGYTF

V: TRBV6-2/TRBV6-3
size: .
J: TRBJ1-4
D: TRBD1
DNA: TGTGCCAGCAGCCCTAAGGGGGCAGGAACTAATGAAAAACTGTTTTTT
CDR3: CASSPKGAGTNEKLFF

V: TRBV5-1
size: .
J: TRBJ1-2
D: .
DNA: TGCGCCAGCAGCTTCGACAGAAACTATGGCTACACCTTC
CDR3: CASSFDRNYGYTF

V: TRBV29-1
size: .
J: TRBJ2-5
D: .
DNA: TGCAGCGTTGACGGGATGGGAGACTTGGAGACCCAGTACTTC
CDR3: CSVDGMGDLETQYF

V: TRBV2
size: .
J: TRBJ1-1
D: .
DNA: TGTGCCAGCAGTGTGGAACAGGTCACTGAAGCTTTCTTT
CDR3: CASSVEQVTEAFF